The present TCR beta chain was sequenced within a study of shared clonotypes between healthy human individuals. Study summary: Donor ages ranged 18 to 49 years: a couple of women, three men.

Regarding this clone: Its specificity is not known.

It was into CD45RA+ naive and CD45RA-negative memory subsets that the CD4+ cells were split. Study results and caveats: The rarefaction results pointed to incomplete sorted-subset sequencing despite large depth. In general, naive subsets displayed greater estimated richness than memory subsets did.

Trimming took off 1 base at V and 8 bases at J, with 12 bases between the two ends. There are 14 residues in the CDR3. The germline CDR1 and CDR2 sequences are SGHNT and YYREEE (reference sequence). Profiling relied on immunoSEQ multiplex PCR, and the TCRdb table lists in-frame clones only, not all of them. In the table there are some 1.4 million clones, approximately 96% of which are singletons. The rearrangement joins TRBV5-4 to TRBJ1-4; D is possibly TRBD1 (6 bases). Sequencing input: naive CD4+ T cells sorted from blood. The subset is: CD45RA+ positively selected. This clonotype originated in a man under 40 in good health. CDR3 region: CASSLRTESEKLFF. The CDR3 DNA reads as TGTGCCAGCAGCTTGCGGACAGAGAGCGAAAAACTGTTTTTT.